The 21 T cell receptor beta chains below come from one sample, sequenced in a study of blood T cell repertoires in COVID-19 (dated by TCRdb to about 2020). Library preparation employed the immunoSEQ multiplex PCR assay. TCRdb stores this immuneACCESS table with in-frame sequences only. Part of the clones is absent; in the studies checked, under half of the shortfall reflects unresolved V genes, and no reason is known for the rest. The sample table shows about 170,000 clones, and about 91% are seen once. Around 1.4% of the sample is in the top ten clones. Sequencing was performed on peripheral blood. These receptors were taken from a woman in her forties or fifties with acute or convalescent COVID-19.

The V call is TRBV24-1, the J call TRBJ2-5, with D perhaps TRBD2 (6 bases). The length of the CDR3 is 13 residues. V lost 8 bases and J 5 bases, leaving 14 bases between the germline ends. Germline values: CDR1 KGHDR, CDR2 SFDVKD. The CDR3 here is CATNQVGTETQYF. In DNA form, the CDR3 reads TGTGCCACCAATCAGGTGGGGACTGAGACCCAGTACTTC.

This chain connects TRBV10-3 to TRBJ2-5; 12 bases map to TRBD2. V shed 6 bases and J 2 bases; nucleotides not matched to a gene: 4. Germline V CDR1 and CDR2: ENHRY, SYGVKD. This CDR3 contains 15 residues. CDR3 DNA sequence: TGTGCCATCAGACACCTAGCGGGAGGGCAAGAGACCCAGTACTTC. Encoded protein: CAIRHLAGGQETQYF.

This chain connects TRBV6-2 or TRBV6-3 to TRBJ2-3, with 8 bases lining up with TRBD1. After removal of 0 bases from V and 1 base from J, the junction contained 6 bases not matched to a gene. The germline gives CDR1 MNHEY, CDR2 SVGEGT. There are 17 residues in the CDR3. CDR3 in DNA: TGTGCCAGCAGTTACTCGATCCAGGGGGCCCGCACAGATACGCAGTATTTT. It codes for CASSYSIQGARTDTQYF.

The V gene is TRBV18, the J gene TRBJ2-6, with TRBD1 identical over 11 bases. This CDR3 has 16 amino acids. The ends lost 5 bases at V and 4 bases at J; junction bases unmatched: 4. Germline CDR1 reads KGHSH; CDR2 reads LQKENI. DNA of the CDR3: TGTGCCAGCTCAACCGGACAGGGGGCCGGGGCCAACGTCCTGACTTTC. This gives the protein CASSTGQGAGANVLTF.

This chain uses TRBV6-5 with TRBJ1-4, with D possibly being TRBD1 (5 bases). Trimming removed 6 bases at V and 3 bases at J, with 8 bases between. Germline assignment: CDR1 MNHEY and CDR2 SVGAGI. CDR3 size: 13 residues. CDR3 nucleotides: TGTGCCAGCAGGTGGGGCCCTAATGAAAAACTGTTTTTT. This codes for CASRWGPNEKLFF.

The chain has TRBV10-3 and TRBJ2-5; 10 bases are a match to TRBD2. V dropped 3 bases and J dropped 9; count of bases not matched to a gene: 7. CDR3 length equals 14 residues. Germline assignment: CDR1 ENHRY and CDR2 SYGVKD. The CDR3 coding sequence is TGTGCCATCAGTGAAACTAGCGGGGCTGAGGCCCAGTACTTC. This codes for CAISETSGAEAQYF.

The V call is TRBV30, the J call TRBJ2-1, with TRBD1 identical over 7 bases. The ends lost 0 bases at V and 4 bases at J; junction bases unmatched: 6. CDR1 and CDR2 from the germline V gene are GTSNPN and SVGIG (reference sequence). CDR3 length equals 15 residues. The CDR3 bases are TGTGCCTGGAGTGTCCGGGACAGACCTTACAATGAGCAGTTCTTC. As protein: CAWSVRDRPYNEQFF. The whole variable domain, remainder taken from reference TRBV30 and TRBJ2-1, is SQTIHQWPATLVQPVGSPLSLECTVEGTSNPNLYWYRQAAGRGLQLLFYSVGIGQISSEVPQNLSASRPQDRQFILSSKKLLLSDSGFYLCAWSVRDRPYNEQFFGPGTRLTVL.

The chain carries TRBV12-3 or TRBV12-4 and TRBJ2-7; D gene uncertain. Trimming removed 4 bases at V and 7 bases at J, with 14 bases between. The CDR3 length is 13 residues. In DNA, the CDR3 is TGTGCCAGCAGTTCCTGGGCTGTTGGGGAGCAGTACTTC. Its translation: CASSSWAVGEQYF.

The rearrangement links TRBV3-1 (or the pseudogene TRBV3-2) to TRBJ1-1, with D perhaps matching TRBD1 (5 bases). Germline V gene data show CDR1 as LGHDT and CDR2 as YNNKEL (reference sequence). This CDR3 contains 15 residues. The V end was cut by 0 bases, the J end by 8 bases, with 16 bases between. CDR3 nucleotide sequence: TGTGCCAGCAGCCAAGAGTTAGGGGCGCTTAAAGAAGCTTTCTTT. Protein: CASSQELGALKEAFF.

The rearrangement joins TRBV28 to TRBJ1-2; D not resolved. V shed 4 bases and J shed 3 bases, with 6 bases lying between them. The CDR3 contains 12 residues. From germline, CDR1 is MDHEN and CDR2 SYDVKM. For the CDR3, the DNA is TGTGCCAGCAGTTACTCCCACTATGGCTACACCTTC. It yields the protein CASSYSHYGYTF.

The chain carries TRBV9 and TRBJ2-1, with a possible D match to TRBD2 (5 bases). Germline CDR1 SGDLS, CDR2 YYNGEE. The CDR3 runs to 16 residues. Trimming stripped 4 bases from V and 3 bases from J, with 17 bases between. The CDR3 spells CASSYPRAGHYNEQFF. CDR3 in DNA: TGTGCCAGCAGCTACCCGAGGGCAGGCCACTACAATGAGCAGTTCTTC.

The rearrangement joins TRBV6-5 to TRBJ1-4, with unresolved D. The germline V gene encodes CDR1 MNHEY and CDR2 SVGAGI. Deletions cut 0 bases from V and 10 bases from J, with 12 bases between. The CDR3 covers 14 residues. CDR3 DNA: TGTGCCAGCAGTTACTCGAATCTAAACGGAAAACTGTTTTTT. It specifies CASSYSNLNGKLFF.

The chain uses TRBV7-2 and TRBJ2-1; D ambiguous. V was shortened by 2 bases and J by 4 bases, with 6 bases between the two germline ends. CDR3 size: 13 residues. Germline V gives CDR1 SGHTA, CDR2 FQGNSA. The CDR3 spells CASSLRLYNEQFF. In DNA form, the CDR3 reads TGTGCCAGCAGCTTACGTCTTTACAATGAGCAGTTCTTC.

The chain has TRBV6-2 or TRBV6-3 and TRBJ2-7; D possibly corresponds to TRBD2 (6 bases). The CDR3 has 14 residues. Germline CDR1 MNHEY, CDR2 SVGEGT. V was clipped by 6 bases and J by 2 bases, with 14 bases between them. The CDR3 is CASSPWTITYEQYF. Written as DNA, the CDR3 is TGTGCCAGCAGCCCCTGGACTATAACCTACGAGCAGTACTTC.

The V and J genes are TRBV7-2 and TRBJ2-5; D is perhaps TRBD1 (7 bases). The germline V and J ends were trimmed by 1 base and 4 bases, with 13 bases remaining between them. The germline gives CDR1 SGHTA, CDR2 FQGNSA. This CDR3 region has 15 residues. The CDR3 coding sequence is TGTGCCAGCAGCTTAGGTCAGGGGGGCCGAGAGACCCAGTACTTC. Its translation is CASSLGQGGRETQYF.

The V and J genes are TRBV7-9 and TRBJ1-3; D is unresolved. Trimming removed 1 base at V and 6 bases at J, with 16 bases between. Germline CDR1 reads SEHNR; CDR2 reads FQNEAQ (reference sequence). The CDR3 length is 16 residues. The chain's CDR3 is CASSLVLDPPVNTIYF. The CDR3 region has the DNA TGTGCCAGCAGCTTAGTTCTCGATCCGCCGGTAAACACCATATATTTT.

The chain uses TRBV29-1 and TRBJ1-1, with D uncertain. Trimming took off 7 bases at V and 2 bases at J, with 5 bases between the two ends. CDR1 is SQVTM, CDR2 ANQGSEA, per germline. This CDR3 has 10 residues. CDR3 protein: CSGQNTEAFF. The CDR3 DNA is TGCAGCGGGCAAAACACTGAAGCTTTCTTT.

The sample holds one count of this clone. V usage is TRBV18 and J usage is TRBJ2-6; 8 positions agree with TRBD2. The CDR3 spans 18 residues. The germline gives CDR1 KGHSH, CDR2 LQKENI. Unmatched junction bases numbered 12, after V lost 2 bases and J lost 6 bases. Here the CDR3 reads CASSPRTAGGPMANVLTF. DNA of the CDR3: TGTGCCAGCTCACCAAGGACTGCGGGGGGCCCCATGGCCAACGTCCTGACTTTC.

The J gene is TRBJ1-3, the V gene TRBV3-1 (or the pseudogene TRBV3-2); no clear D. V shed 7 bases and J shed 10 bases, with 8 bases lying between them. CDR1 is LGHDT and CDR2 is YNNKEL in the germline V gene (reference sequence). This CDR3 comprises 10 residues. CDR3 protein: CASIGGTIYF. As DNA, the CDR3 is TGTGCCAGCATAGGAGGTACCATATATTTT.

The chain links TRBV11-3 to TRBJ2-1; D gene uncertain. There are 13 residues in the CDR3. Germline CDR1 and CDR2: SGHNT and YENEEA. V shed 1 base and J shed 8 bases, with 9 bases lying between them. CDR3 loop: CASSLASYDEQFF. The CDR3 DNA sequence: TGTGCCAGCAGCTTAGCCAGTTACGATGAGCAGTTCTTC.

The chain has TRBV6-5 and TRBJ2-6, with TRBD1 matching 9 bases. The V and J ends lost 11 bases and 3 bases, in that order; junction bases with no gene match: 5. The CDR3 contains 14 residues. CDR1 MNHEY and CDR2 SVGAGI come from the germline V gene. CDR3 coding DNA: TGTGCCGTACAGGGGGCGCGTGGGGCCAACGTCCTGACTTTC. Protein: CAVQGARGANVLTF.